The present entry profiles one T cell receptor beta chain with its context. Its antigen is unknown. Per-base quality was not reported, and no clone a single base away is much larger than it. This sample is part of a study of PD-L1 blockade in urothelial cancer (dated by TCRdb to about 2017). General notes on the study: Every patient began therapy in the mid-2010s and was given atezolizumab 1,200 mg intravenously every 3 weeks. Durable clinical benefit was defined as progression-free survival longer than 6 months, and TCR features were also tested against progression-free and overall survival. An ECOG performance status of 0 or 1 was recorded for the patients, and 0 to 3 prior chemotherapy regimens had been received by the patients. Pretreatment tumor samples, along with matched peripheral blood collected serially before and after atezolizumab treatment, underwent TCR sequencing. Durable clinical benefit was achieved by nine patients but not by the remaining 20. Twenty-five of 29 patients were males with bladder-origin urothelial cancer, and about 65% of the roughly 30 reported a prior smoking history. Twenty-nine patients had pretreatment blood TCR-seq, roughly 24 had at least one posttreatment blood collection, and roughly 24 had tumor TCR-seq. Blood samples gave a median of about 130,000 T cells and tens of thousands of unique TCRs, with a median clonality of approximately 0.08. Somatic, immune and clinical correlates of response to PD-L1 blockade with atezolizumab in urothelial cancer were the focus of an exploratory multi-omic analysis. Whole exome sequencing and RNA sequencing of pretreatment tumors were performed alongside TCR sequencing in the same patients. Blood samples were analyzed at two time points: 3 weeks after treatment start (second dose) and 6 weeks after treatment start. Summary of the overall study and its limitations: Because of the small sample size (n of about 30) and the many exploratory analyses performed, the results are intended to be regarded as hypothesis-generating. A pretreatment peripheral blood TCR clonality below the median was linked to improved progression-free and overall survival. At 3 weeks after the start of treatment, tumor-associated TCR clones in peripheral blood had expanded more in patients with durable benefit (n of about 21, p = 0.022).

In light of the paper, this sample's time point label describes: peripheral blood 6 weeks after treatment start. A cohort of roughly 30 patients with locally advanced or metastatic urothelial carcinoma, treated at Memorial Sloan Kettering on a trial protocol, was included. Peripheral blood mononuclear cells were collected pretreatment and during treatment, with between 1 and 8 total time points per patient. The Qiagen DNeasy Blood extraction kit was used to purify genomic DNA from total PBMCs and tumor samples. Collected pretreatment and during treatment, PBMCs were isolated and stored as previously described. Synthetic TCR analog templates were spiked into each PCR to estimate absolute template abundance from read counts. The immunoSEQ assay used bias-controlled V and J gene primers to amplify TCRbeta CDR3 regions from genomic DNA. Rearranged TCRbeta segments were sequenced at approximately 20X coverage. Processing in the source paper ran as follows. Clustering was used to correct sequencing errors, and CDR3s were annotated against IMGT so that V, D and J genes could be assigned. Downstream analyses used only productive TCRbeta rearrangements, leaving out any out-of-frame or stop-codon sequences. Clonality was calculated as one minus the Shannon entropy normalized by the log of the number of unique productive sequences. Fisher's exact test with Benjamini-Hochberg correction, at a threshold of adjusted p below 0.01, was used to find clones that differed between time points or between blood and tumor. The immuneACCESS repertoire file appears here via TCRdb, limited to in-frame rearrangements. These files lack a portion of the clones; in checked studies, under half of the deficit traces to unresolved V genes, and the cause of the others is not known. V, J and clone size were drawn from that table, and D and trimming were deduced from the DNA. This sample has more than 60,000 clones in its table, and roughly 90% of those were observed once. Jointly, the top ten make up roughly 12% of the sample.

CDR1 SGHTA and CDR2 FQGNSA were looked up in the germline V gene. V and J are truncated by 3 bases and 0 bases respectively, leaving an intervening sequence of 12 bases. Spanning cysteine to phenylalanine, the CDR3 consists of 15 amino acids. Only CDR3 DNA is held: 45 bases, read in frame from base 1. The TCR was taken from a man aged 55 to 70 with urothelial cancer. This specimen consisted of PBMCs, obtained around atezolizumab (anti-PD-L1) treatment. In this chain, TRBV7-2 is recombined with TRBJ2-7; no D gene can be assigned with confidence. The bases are TGTGCCAGCAGCTTGTTATTCGAGAGCTCCTACGAGCAGTACTTC. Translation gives CASSLLFESSYEQYF.